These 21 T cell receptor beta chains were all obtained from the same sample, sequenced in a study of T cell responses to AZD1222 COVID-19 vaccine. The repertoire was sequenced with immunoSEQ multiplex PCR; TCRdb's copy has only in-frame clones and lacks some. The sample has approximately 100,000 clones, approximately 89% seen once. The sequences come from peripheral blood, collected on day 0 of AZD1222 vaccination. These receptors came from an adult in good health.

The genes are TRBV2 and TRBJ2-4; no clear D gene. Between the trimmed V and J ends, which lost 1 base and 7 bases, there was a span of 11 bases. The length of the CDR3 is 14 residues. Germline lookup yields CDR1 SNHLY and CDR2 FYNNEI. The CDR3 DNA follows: TGTGCCAGCAGTGAAGAATGGTTGGGGAACATTCAGTACTTC. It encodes CASSEEWLGNIQYF. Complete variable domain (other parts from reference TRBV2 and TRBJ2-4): EPEVTQTPSHQVTQMGQEVILRCVPISNHLYFYWYRQILGQKVEFLVSFYNNEISEKSEIFDDQFSVERPDGSNFTLKIRSTKLEDSAMYFCASSEEWLGNIQYFGAGTRLSVL.

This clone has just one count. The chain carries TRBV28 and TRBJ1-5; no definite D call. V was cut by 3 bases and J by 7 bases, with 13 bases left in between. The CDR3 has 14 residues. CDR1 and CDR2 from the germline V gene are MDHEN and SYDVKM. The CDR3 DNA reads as TGTGCCAGCAGTTTCACGGGAGAGAGGCAGCCCCAGCATTTT. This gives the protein CASSFTGERQPQHF. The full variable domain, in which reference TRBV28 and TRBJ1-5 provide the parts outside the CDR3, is DVKVTQSSRYLVKRTGEKVFLECVQDMDHENMFWYRQDPGLGLRLIYFSYDVKMKEKGDIPEGYSVSREKKERFSLILESASTNQTSMYLCASSFTGERQPQHFGDGTRLSIL.

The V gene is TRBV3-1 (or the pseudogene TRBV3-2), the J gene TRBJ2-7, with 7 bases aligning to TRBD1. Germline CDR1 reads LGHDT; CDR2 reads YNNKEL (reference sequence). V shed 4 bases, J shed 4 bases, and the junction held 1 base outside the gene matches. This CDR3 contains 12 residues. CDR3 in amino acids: CASSPTGYEQYF. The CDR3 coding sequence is TGTGCCAGCAGCCCGACAGGGTACGAGCAGTACTTC.

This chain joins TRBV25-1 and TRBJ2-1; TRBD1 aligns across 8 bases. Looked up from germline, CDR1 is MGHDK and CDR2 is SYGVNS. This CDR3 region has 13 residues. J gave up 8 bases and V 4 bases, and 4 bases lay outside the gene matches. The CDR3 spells CASSGATGDEQFF. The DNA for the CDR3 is TGTGCCAGCAGTGGCGCGACAGGGGATGAGCAGTTCTTC.

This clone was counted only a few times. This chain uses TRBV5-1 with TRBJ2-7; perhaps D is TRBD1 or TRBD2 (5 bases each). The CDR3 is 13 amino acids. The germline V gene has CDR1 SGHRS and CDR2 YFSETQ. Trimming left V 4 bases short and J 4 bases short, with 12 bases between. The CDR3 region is CASSLGVLYEQYF. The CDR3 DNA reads TGCGCCAGCAGCCTGGGGGTCTTGTACGAGCAGTACTTC. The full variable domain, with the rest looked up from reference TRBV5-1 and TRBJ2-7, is KAGVTQTPRYLIKTRGQQVTLSCSPISGHRSVSWYQQTPGQGLQFLFEYFSETQRNKGNFPGRFSGRQFSNSRSEMNVSTLELGDSALYLCASSLGVLYEQYFGPGTRLTVT.

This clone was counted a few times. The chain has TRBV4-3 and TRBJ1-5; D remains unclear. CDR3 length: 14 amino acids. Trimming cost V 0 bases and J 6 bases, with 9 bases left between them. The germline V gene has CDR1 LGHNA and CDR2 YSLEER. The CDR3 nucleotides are TGCGCCAGCAGCCAAGATGTAAGAACTCAGCCCCAGCATTTT. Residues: CASSQDVRTQPQHF.

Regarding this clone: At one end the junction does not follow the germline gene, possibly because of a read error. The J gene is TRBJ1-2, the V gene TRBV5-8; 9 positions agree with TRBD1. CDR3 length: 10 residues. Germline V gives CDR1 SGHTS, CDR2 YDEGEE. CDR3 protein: CASSRGQGFF. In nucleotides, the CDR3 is TGTGCCAGCAGCAGAGGACAGGGGTTCTTC.

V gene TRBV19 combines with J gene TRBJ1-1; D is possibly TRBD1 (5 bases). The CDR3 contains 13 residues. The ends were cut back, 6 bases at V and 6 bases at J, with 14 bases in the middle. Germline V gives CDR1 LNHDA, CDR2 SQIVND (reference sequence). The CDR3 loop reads CASRSGMGAEAFF. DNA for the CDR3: TGTGCCAGTAGGTCAGGGATGGGGGCTGAAGCTTTCTTT.

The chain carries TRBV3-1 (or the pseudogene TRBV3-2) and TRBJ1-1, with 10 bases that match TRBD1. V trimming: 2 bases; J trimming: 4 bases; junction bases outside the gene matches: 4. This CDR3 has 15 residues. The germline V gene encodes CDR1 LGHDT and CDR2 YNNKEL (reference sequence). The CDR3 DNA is TGTGCCAGCAGCCAATGGACAGGGGGAATCACTGAAGCTTTCTTT. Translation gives CASSQWTGGITEAFF.

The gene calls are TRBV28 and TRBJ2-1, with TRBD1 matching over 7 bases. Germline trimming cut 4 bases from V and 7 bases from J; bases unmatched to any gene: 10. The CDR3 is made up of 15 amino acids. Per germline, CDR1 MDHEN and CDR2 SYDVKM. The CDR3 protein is CASSSLGTVSNEQFF. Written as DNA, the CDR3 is TGTGCCAGCAGTTCACTAGGGACAGTTAGTAATGAGCAGTTCTTC. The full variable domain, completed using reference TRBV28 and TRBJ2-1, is DVKVTQSSRYLVKRTGEKVFLECVQDMDHENMFWYRQDPGLGLRLIYFSYDVKMKEKGDIPEGYSVSREKKERFSLILESASTNQTSMYLCASSSLGTVSNEQFFGPGTRLTVL.

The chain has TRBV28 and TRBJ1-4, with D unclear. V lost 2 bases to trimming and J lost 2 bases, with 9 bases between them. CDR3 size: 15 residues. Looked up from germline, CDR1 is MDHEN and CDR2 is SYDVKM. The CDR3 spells CASSLPAGTNEKLFF. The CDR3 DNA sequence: TGTGCCAGCAGTTTACCTGCCGGGACTAATGAAAAACTGTTTTTT.

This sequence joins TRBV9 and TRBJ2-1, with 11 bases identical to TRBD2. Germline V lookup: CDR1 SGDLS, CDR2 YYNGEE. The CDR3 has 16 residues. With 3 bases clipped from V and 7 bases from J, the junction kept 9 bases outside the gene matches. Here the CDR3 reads CASSALGTSGGNEQFF. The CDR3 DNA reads TGTGCCAGCAGCGCATTAGGGACTAGCGGAGGGAATGAGCAGTTCTTC.

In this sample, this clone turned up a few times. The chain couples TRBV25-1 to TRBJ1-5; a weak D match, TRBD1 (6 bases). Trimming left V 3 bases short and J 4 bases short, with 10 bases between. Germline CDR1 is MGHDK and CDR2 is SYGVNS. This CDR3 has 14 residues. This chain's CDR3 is CASSDWQGNQPQHF. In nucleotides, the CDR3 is TGTGCCAGCAGTGATTGGCAGGGGAATCAGCCCCAGCATTTT.

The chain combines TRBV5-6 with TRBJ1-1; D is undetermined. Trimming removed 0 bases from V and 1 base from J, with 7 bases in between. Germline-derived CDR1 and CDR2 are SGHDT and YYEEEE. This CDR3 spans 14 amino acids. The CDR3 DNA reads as TGTGCCAGCAGCTTGGTCGATAAGAACACTGAAGCTTTCTTT. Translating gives CASSLVDKNTEAFF.

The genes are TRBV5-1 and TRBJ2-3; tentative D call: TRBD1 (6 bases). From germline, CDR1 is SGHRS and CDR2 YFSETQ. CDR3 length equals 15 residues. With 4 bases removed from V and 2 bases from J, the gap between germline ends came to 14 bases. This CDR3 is CASSPAGQTTDTQYF. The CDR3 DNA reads TGCGCCAGCAGCCCGGCCGGACAGACCACAGATACGCAGTATTTT.

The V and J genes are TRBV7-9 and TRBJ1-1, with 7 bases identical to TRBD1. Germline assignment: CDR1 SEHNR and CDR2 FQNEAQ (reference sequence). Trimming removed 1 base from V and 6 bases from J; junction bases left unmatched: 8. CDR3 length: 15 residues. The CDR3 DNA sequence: TGTGCCAGCAGCTTAGGAGACAGGGTGCGGGCTGAAGCTTTCTTT. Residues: CASSLGDRVRAEAFF.

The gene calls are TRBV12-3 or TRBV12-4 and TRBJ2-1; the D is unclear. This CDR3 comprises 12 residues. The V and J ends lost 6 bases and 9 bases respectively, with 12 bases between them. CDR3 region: CASRLGVGEQFF. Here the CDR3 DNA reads TGTGCCAGCAGACTGGGTGTCGGTGAGCAGTTCTTC.

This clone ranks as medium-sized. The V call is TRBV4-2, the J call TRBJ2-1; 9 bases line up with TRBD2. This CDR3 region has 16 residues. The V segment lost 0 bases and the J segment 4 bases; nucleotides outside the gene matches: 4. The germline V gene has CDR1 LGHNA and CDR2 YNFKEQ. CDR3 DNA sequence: TGTGCCAGCAGCCAAGATATTAGCGGGGGTTACAATGAGCAGTTCTTC. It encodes CASSQDISGGYNEQFF.

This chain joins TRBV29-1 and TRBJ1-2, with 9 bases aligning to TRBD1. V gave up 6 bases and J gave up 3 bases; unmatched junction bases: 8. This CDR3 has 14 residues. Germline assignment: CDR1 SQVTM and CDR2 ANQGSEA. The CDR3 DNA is TGCAGCGTCCCCGGGACAGGGCAGCACTATGGCTACACCTTC. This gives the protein CSVPGTGQHYGYTF.

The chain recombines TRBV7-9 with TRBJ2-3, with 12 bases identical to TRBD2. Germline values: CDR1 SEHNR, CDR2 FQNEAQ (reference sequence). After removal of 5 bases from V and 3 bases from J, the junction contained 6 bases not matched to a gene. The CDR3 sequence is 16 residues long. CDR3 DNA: TGTGCCAGCAGCGGACTAGCGGGGTATGGGACAGATACGCAGTATTTT. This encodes CASSGLAGYGTDTQYF.

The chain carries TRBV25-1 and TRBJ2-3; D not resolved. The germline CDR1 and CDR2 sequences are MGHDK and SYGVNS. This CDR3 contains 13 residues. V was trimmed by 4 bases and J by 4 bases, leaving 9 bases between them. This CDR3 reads CASSGIGADTQYF. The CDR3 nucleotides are TGTGCCAGCAGTGGAATCGGCGCAGATACGCAGTATTTT.